The next 25 T cell receptor beta chains were all read from a single sample in a study of siplizumab effects on memory and regulatory T cells. Using immunoSEQ multiplex PCR, the repertoire was profiled, and TCRdb retains in-frame clones only, with some absent. The sample comprises roughly 100,000 clones, 85% to 95% of which are singletons, and 0.25% to 0.35% rests with the top ten. The sequenced sample consisted of CD4+ T cells sorted from blood. The receptors here all came from a human donor in good health.

The CDR3 region is CASSLALQFNTEAFF. CDR3 nucleotides: TGTGCCAGCAGCTTAGCGCTACAGTTCAACACTGAAGCTTTCTTT. The V and J genes are TRBV7-9 and TRBJ1-1; no clear D. The germline V gene encodes CDR1 SEHNR and CDR2 FQNEAQ (reference sequence). The V end lost 0 bases, the J end lost 2 bases, and 10 bases lay between the germline ends. The CDR3 has 15 residues.

This rearrangement joins TRBV7-9 to TRBJ1-1; 11 nucleotides align to TRBD1. Germline V gene lookup returns CDR1 SEHNR and CDR2 FQNEAQ (reference sequence). The ends lost 4 bases at V and 5 bases at J; junction bases unmatched: 6. The CDR3 sequence is 15 residues long. The CDR3 reads CASSSHRDRGTEAFF. CDR3 in DNA: TGTGCCAGCAGCTCCCACCGGGACAGGGGGACTGAAGCTTTCTTT. Full variable domain (remainder filled in from reference TRBV7-9 and TRBJ1-1): DTGVSQNPRHKITKRGQNVTFRCDPISEHNRLYWYRQTLGQGPEFLTYFQNEAQLEKSRLLSDRFSAERPKGSFSTLEIQRTEQGDSAMYLCASSSHRDRGTEAFFGQGTRLTVV.

The chain carries TRBV7-9 and TRBJ2-1, with 8 bases identical to TRBD1. The germline V gene encodes CDR1 SEHNR and CDR2 FQNEAQ (reference sequence). This CDR3 comprises 16 residues. Germline trimming cut 1 base from V and 3 bases from J; bases unmatched to any gene: 5. The CDR3 DNA follows: TGTGCCAGCAGCTTAGTCGGGACAGGACTCTACAATGAGCAGTTCTTC. Translated, it gives CASSLVGTGLYNEQFF.

J is TRBJ1-2 and V is TRBV5-4; 8 bases align to TRBD1. This CDR3 has 12 residues. Germline loops: CDR1 SGHNT, CDR2 YYREEE (reference sequence). The V segment lost 4 bases and the J segment 7 bases; nucleotides outside the gene matches: 3. The CDR3 protein is CASSSQGAGYTF. CDR3 nucleotide sequence: TGTGCCAGCAGCAGTCAGGGGGCTGGCTACACCTTC.

This chain uses TRBV4-1 with TRBJ1-2; 11 nucleotides line up with TRBD1. The ends lost 5 bases at V and 5 bases at J; junction bases unmatched: 7. The germline gives CDR1 MGHRA, CDR2 YSYEKL. This CDR3 spans 15 amino acids. The CDR3 DNA follows: TGCGCCAGCAGCGAATCCGGGACAGGGGGATATGGCTACACCTTC. Its protein is CASSESGTGGYGYTF.

The CDR3 nucleotides are TGTGCCTGGACCGGGACAGGGATAATTGCTGGGGCCAACGTCCTGACTTTC. It is translated as CAWTGTGIIAGANVLTF. The V call is TRBV30, the J call TRBJ2-6; 9 positions agree with TRBD1. After removal of 4 bases from V and 2 bases from J, the junction contained 9 bases not matched to a gene. Germline loops: CDR1 GTSNPN, CDR2 SVGIG (reference sequence). The CDR3 covers 17 residues.

The V call is TRBV29-1, the J call TRBJ1-4; 8 bases line up with TRBD1. The germline CDR1 and CDR2 sequences are SQVTM and ANQGSEA. The CDR3 is made up of 13 amino acids. The ends lost 4 bases at V and 6 bases at J; junction bases unmatched: 4. This chain's CDR3 is CSVAGTGDEKLFF. The CDR3 bases are TGCAGCGTTGCCGGGACAGGAGATGAAAAACTGTTTTTT.

This clone was picked up one time. V gene TRBV25-1 combines with J gene TRBJ2-1, with TRBD1 matching over 8 bases. The CDR3 sequence is 16 residues long. Trimming cost V 6 bases and J 2 bases; bases outside gene matches: 9. Germline CDR1 is MGHDK and CDR2 is SYGVNS. The CDR3 here is CASSKSGGLTYNEQFF. The CDR3 DNA follows: TGTGCCAGCAGCAAGTCAGGGGGCCTAACCTACAATGAGCAGTTCTTC.

This chain joins TRBV2 and TRBJ2-3; TRBD2 matches 9 bases. This CDR3 spans 13 amino acids. Germline CDR1 is SNHLY and CDR2 is FYNNEI. V lost 9 bases to trimming and J lost 1 base; unmatched junction nucleotides: 2. CDR3 sequence: CASERGGTDTQYF. The CDR3 bases are TGTGCCAGTGAGCGGGGGGGCACAGATACGCAGTATTTT.

The CDR3 DNA sequence: TGTGCCAGCAGCTTGGGACAGGGGAGCTCTGGGGCCAACGTCCTGACTTTC. Encoded protein: CASSLGQGSSGANVLTF. The V and J genes are TRBV5-8 and TRBJ2-6; 8 nucleotides align to TRBD1. J gave up 0 bases and V 0 bases, and 2 bases lay outside the gene matches. Germline V gives CDR1 SGHTS, CDR2 YDEGEE. The CDR3 totals 17 residues.

This clone was detected only a few times. The CDR3 reads CASSQVKQSYEQYF. The DNA for the CDR3 is TGCGCCAGCAGCCAAGTCAAACAGTCCTACGAGCAGTACTTC. The rearrangement uses TRBV4-1 and TRBJ2-7; D remains unclear. The CDR3 totals 14 residues. Per germline, CDR1 MGHRA and CDR2 YSYEKL. Trimming removed 1 base from V and 1 base from J, with 8 bases in between.

V gene TRBV7-2 combines with J gene TRBJ1-4, with 8 bases that match TRBD1. The germline CDR1 and CDR2 sequences are SGHTA and FQGNSA. Trimming removed 3 bases from V and 7 bases from J; junction bases left unmatched: 7. This CDR3 is 15 amino acids long. The DNA for the CDR3 is TGTGCCAGCAGCTTTACAGGGGGGGAGATTGAAAAACTGTTTTTT. Amino acids: CASSFTGGEIEKLFF.

This chain connects TRBV29-1 to TRBJ1-2; TRBD1 matches 7 bases. Germline V gene lookup returns CDR1 SQVTM and CDR2 ANQGSEA. This CDR3 is 11 amino acids long. V gave up 7 bases and J gave up 8 bases; unmatched junction bases: 7. CDR3 sequence reads: CSGRQGSGYTF. CDR3 nucleotide sequence: TGCAGCGGGAGACAGGGATCCGGCTACACCTTC.

The chain combines TRBV2 with TRBJ1-5; possibly TRBD1 for D (6 bases). The CDR3 extends over 15 amino acids. Germline assignment: CDR1 SNHLY and CDR2 FYNNEI. The V end was cut by 7 bases, the J end by 4 bases, with 17 bases between. CDR3 DNA sequence: TGTGCCAGCAACCGAGGTCAGGGGTCAAATCAGCCCCAGCATTTT. Its translation: CASNRGQGSNQPQHF. The variable domain in full, with the rest retrieved from reference TRBV2 and TRBJ1-5, is EPEVTQTPSHQVTQMGQEVILRCVPISNHLYFYWYRQILGQKVEFLVSFYNNEISEKSEIFDDQFSVERPDGSNFTLKIRSTKLEDSAMYFCASNRGQGSNQPQHFGDGTRLSIL.

V usage is TRBV6-5 and J usage is TRBJ1-2; D gene uncertain. Trimming shortened V by 0 bases and J by 2 bases, and 10 bases separated the two germline ends. From germline, CDR1 is MNHEY and CDR2 SVGAGI. The CDR3 sequence is 15 residues long. Here the CDR3 reads CASSYSKGGNYGYTF. CDR3 bases: TGTGCCAGCAGTTACTCTAAAGGAGGGAACTATGGCTACACCTTC.

This sequence joins TRBV2 and TRBJ1-2; D remains ambiguous. Germline V gene lookup returns CDR1 SNHLY and CDR2 FYNNEI. With 7 bases removed from V and 2 bases from J, the gap between germline ends came to 11 bases. The CDR3 spans 13 residues. The CDR3, as DNA: TGTGCCAGCAAGTCTGGTATCAACTATGGCTACACCTTC. Translation gives CASKSGINYGYTF. Variable domain in full (rest from reference TRBV2 and TRBJ1-2): EPEVTQTPSHQVTQMGQEVILRCVPISNHLYFYWYRQILGQKVEFLVSFYNNEISEKSEIFDDQFSVERPDGSNFTLKIRSTKLEDSAMYFCASKSGINYGYTFGSGTRLTVV.

This clone is a singleton in its sample. CDR3 region: CASSIAGLPNYEQYF. CDR3 nucleotides: TGTGCCAGTAGTATAGCGGGACTACCGAACTACGAGCAGTACTTC. The rearrangement joins TRBV19 to TRBJ2-7; TRBD2 aligns across 7 bases. The trim removed 1 base at V and 3 bases at J, leaving 6 bases unmatched. The CDR3 sequence is 15 residues long. Germline CDR1 is LNHDA and CDR2 is SQIVND (reference sequence).

V and J are TRBV6-1 and TRBJ1-6, with D unclear. The CDR3 spans 14 residues. V was pared by 6 bases and J by 7 bases, with 13 bases between. Germline CDR1 MNHNS, CDR2 SASEGT. CDR3 nucleotides: TGTGCCAGCAGCCAAAATCCTGGGAATTCACCCCTCCACTTT. Translating it yields CASSQNPGNSPLHF.

The chain combines TRBV11-3 with TRBJ1-2; the D gene is possibly TRBD1 (5 bases). Germline CDR1 is SGHNT and CDR2 is YENEEA. Trimming cost V 4 bases and J 3 bases, with 12 bases left between them. The CDR3 extends over 14 amino acids. Here the CDR3 DNA reads TGTGCCAGCAGCTACCGGGACGGAGACTATGGCTACACCTTC. Translated, it gives CASSYRDGDYGYTF.

The V gene is TRBV19, the J gene TRBJ2-3; D is undetermined. This CDR3 is built from 15 residues. The germline gives CDR1 LNHDA, CDR2 SQIVND (reference sequence). The V end lost 3 bases, the J end lost 1 base, and 11 bases lay between the germline ends. CDR3 in amino acids: CASSMARVGTDTQYF. As DNA, the CDR3 is TGTGCCAGTAGTATGGCCCGGGTCGGCACAGATACGCAGTATTTT.

The table lists this clone with a few counts. The chain uses TRBV7-2 and TRBJ2-6, with D uncertain. The CDR3 covers 16 residues. Germline CDR1 and CDR2: SGHTA and FQGNSA. V was clipped by 5 bases and J by 3 bases, with 14 bases between them. Here the CDR3 reads CASSRWSSGGANVLTF. The CDR3, as DNA: TGTGCCAGCAGCCGCTGGAGCTCTGGTGGGGCCAACGTCCTGACTTTC.

The chain employs TRBV2 and TRBJ1-3; the D gene is possibly TRBD1 (5 bases). Trimming shortened V by 8 bases and J by 0 bases, and 14 bases separated the two germline ends. This CDR3 contains 15 residues. Germline lookup yields CDR1 SNHLY and CDR2 FYNNEI. The DNA of the CDR3 is TGTGCCAGCGGACGGGACGGTTTCTCTGGAAACACCATATATTTT. It yields the protein CASGRDGFSGNTIYF.

The chain uses TRBV10-3 and TRBJ2-1; TRBD2 matches at 10 bases. This CDR3 contains 15 residues. Germline V gene lookup returns CDR1 ENHRY and CDR2 SYGVKD. Trimming cost V 6 bases and J 2 bases; bases outside gene matches: 4. DNA of the CDR3: TGTGCCATCAGCACGCTAGCGGGGGCCTACAATGAGCAGTTCTTC. Its protein product is CAISTLAGAYNEQFF.

V and J are TRBV6-1 and TRBJ1-1, with 8 bases fitting TRBD1. Germline V gene lookup returns CDR1 MNHNS and CDR2 SASEGT. V lost 7 bases and J lost 1; bases outside the gene matches: 8. The CDR3 totals 15 residues. In DNA, the CDR3 is TGTGCCAGCACCGTAATCGACAGGGGGAACACTGAAGCTTTCTTT. Translation: CASTVIDRGNTEAFF.

Worth noting for this clone: A read error may account for a junction end that differs from germline. This chain joins TRBV7-7 and TRBJ2-1; possibly TRBD2 for D (6 bases). This CDR3 has 16 amino acids. Germline V CDR1 and CDR2: SSHAT, FNYEAQ (reference sequence). The chain's CDR3 is CASSRRLGGSYNEQFF. The DNA for the CDR3 is TGTGCTAGCAGCCGGAGACTAGGCGGGTCCTACAATGAGCAGTTCTTC.